This T cell receptor beta chain originates from a study of cytomegalovirus exposure and HLA in healthy donors. PCR employed 60 Vbeta and 13 Jbeta primers. This table comes from immunoSEQ multiplex PCR, and its TCRdb copy is limited to in-frame clones, with some not included. The sample holds approximately 110,000 clones, approximately 80% seen once. The CDR3 is 13 amino acids. Germline assignment: CDR1 SGHRS and CDR2 YFSETQ. V trimming: 2 bases; J trimming: 7 bases; junction bases outside the gene matches: 3. Donors sampled were nominally healthy, though unrecorded immune exposures were likely. The source of this sequence is a female donor in good health and CMV-seropositive. The rearrangement links TRBV5-1 to TRBJ1-2; 9 bases align to TRBD1. Material: PBMCs. CDR3 region: CASSLGQGPGYTF. The CDR3 DNA reads as TGCGCCAGCAGCTTAGGACAGGGGCCTGGCTACACCTTC.